These 27 T cell receptor beta chains originate from one sample sequenced in a study of identical twins. MiXCR, run by TCRdb on the 5' RACE reads, gives a single entry per CDR3 protein. Of 230,000 or so distinct CDR3 sequences detected, about 8.3% appear once; the ten largest clones hold 3% to 3.5%. The sample was also reused in another study, on yellow fever vaccine responses in identical twins.

The specimen sequenced was CD8+ T cells sorted from blood. Receptors originate from a young woman in good health.

This clonotype was seen at least ten times. The rearrangement joins TRBV6-2 or TRBV6-3 to TRBJ2-1, with 12 bases that match TRBD2. The CDR3 covers 19 residues. V trimming: 6 bases; J trimming: 2 bases; junction bases outside the gene matches: 14. Germline V gene lookup returns CDR1 MNHEY and CDR2 SVGEGT. In DNA form, the CDR3 reads TGTGCCAGCAGCTTAACGCGACTAGCGGGGGCCTCGACCTACAATGAGCAGTTCTTC. Protein product: CASSLTRLAGASTYNEQFF.

CDR3: CASSQGQGADTQYF. In nucleotides, the CDR3 is TGTGCCAGCAGCCAGGGACAGGGTGCAGATACGCAGTATTTT. V and J are TRBV7-9 and TRBJ2-3; 9 bases are shared with TRBD1. Germline-derived CDR1 and CDR2 are SEHNR and FQNEAQ (reference sequence). The CDR3 runs 14 residues. Trimming took 5 bases from V and 4 from J; bases not matched to a gene: 4.

V gene TRBV5-1 combines with J gene TRBJ2-3; 11 bases match TRBD2. Trimming at V came to 4 bases and at J to 4 bases, leaving 5 bases not matched to a gene. The CDR3 runs to 15 residues. Germline CDR1 is SGHRS and CDR2 is YFSETQ. The CDR3 loop is CASSKGLAAADTQYF. CDR3 nucleotides: TGCGCCAGCAGCAAGGGACTAGCGGCCGCAGATACGCAGTATTTT. The full variable domain, in which reference TRBV5-1 and TRBJ2-3 provide the parts outside the CDR3, is KAGVTQTPRYLIKTRGQQVTLSCSPISGHRSVSWYQQTPGQGLQFLFEYFSETQRNKGNFPGRFSGRQFSNSRSEMNVSTLELGDSALYLCASSKGLAAADTQYFGPGTRLTVL.

Comment on this clonotype: A much larger clone is a single base away; this may be a read error. The chain links TRBV7-3 to TRBJ2-6, with D possibly matching TRBD1 (5 bases). The germline gives CDR1 SGHTA, CDR2 FQGTGA. The CDR3 has 14 residues. The CDR3 nucleotides read TGTGCCAGCAGCTTACGATCTGGGGCCAACGCCCTGACTTTC. It is translated as CASSLRSGANALTF.

This clonotype was observed a handful of times. V is TRBV7-2 and J is TRBJ2-3; D uncertain. The V end lost 2 bases, the J end lost 4 bases, and 7 bases lay between the germline ends. The germline V gene has CDR1 SGHTA and CDR2 FQGNSA. CDR3 length equals 13 residues. This CDR3 is CASSLIVSDTQYF. For the CDR3, the DNA is TGTGCCAGCAGCTTAATCGTCTCAGATACGCAGTATTTT.

J is TRBJ2-5 and V is TRBV11-2; perhaps TRBD2 as D (7 bases). Per germline, CDR1 SGHAT and CDR2 FQNNGV. The CDR3 loop spans 13 amino acids. V lost 5 bases, J lost 4 bases, and 11 bases lay in between. CDR3 DNA: TGTGCCAGCAGCGCTAGGGGGGGAGAGACCCAGTACTTC. It yields the protein CASSARGGETQYF.

The chain combines TRBV20-1 with TRBJ2-2; D unclear. CDR1 and CDR2 from the germline V gene are DFQATT and SNEGSKA (reference sequence). V lost 0 bases, J lost 0 bases, and 14 bases lay in between. This CDR3 comprises 17 residues. CDR3 in amino acids: CSARDLWGSANTGELFF. The CDR3, as DNA: TGCAGTGCTAGAGATCTATGGGGTTCCGCGAACACCGGGGAGCTGTTTTTT.

In its sample, this clonotype was seen many times. The rearrangement uses TRBV5-1 and TRBJ2-1; TRBD2 matches 7 bases. The germline CDR1 and CDR2 sequences are SGHRS and YFSETQ. This CDR3 spans 12 amino acids. With 6 bases clipped from V and 5 bases from J, the junction kept 2 bases outside the gene matches. CDR3 sequence (DNA): TGCGCCAGCACCACTAGCGACAATGAGCAGTTCTTC. Translating gives CASTTSDNEQFF.

The chain is built from TRBV7-3 and TRBJ2-3; D unclear. Germline-derived CDR1 and CDR2 are SGHTA and FQGTGA. There are 14 residues in the CDR3. V was pared by 2 bases and J by 5 bases, with 11 bases between. CDR3 region: CASSLLAVGDTQYF. CDR3 bases: TGTGCCAGCAGCTTACTGGCGGTAGGAGATACGCAGTATTTT. Filled out from reference TRBV7-3 and TRBJ2-3, the complete variable domain reads GAGVSQTPSNKVTEKGKYVELRCDPISGHTALYWYRQSLGQGPEFLIYFQGTGAADDSGLPNDRFFAVRPEGSVSTLKIQRTERGDSAVYLCASSLLAVGDTQYFGPGTRLTVL.

This clonotype showed up many times. The chain joins TRBV3-1 to TRBJ2-1, with TRBD1 matching over 9 bases. Losses at the gene ends were 3 bases for V and 4 bases for J; bases not matched to a gene: 4. CDR3 length equals 15 residues. Germline V lookup: CDR1 LGHDT, CDR2 YNNKEL (reference sequence). CDR3 region: CASSQDRGSYNEQFF. CDR3 DNA: TGTGCCAGCAGCCAGGACAGGGGTTCATACAATGAGCAGTTCTTC.

This clonotype has more than one count but fewer than ten. The rearrangement uses TRBV6-2 or TRBV6-3 and TRBJ2-7; D unclear. Trimming took 1 base from V and 2 from J, leaving 15 bases between them. Germline-derived CDR1 and CDR2 are MNHEY and SVGEGT. The CDR3 covers 16 residues. CDR3 sequence (DNA): TGTGCCAGCAGTTACTACAGCCTATCCTCAGCCTACGAGCAGTACTTC. This encodes CASSYYSLSSAYEQYF.

The chain links TRBV10-3 to TRBJ1-1; D ambiguous. CDR3 size: 11 residues. From germline, CDR1 is ENHRY and CDR2 SYGVKD. V shed 3 bases and J shed 7 bases, with 6 bases lying between them. This CDR3 is CAISDNFEAFF. As DNA, the CDR3 is TGTGCCATCAGTGACAATTTTGAAGCTTTCTTT.

This chain links TRBV27 with TRBJ1-2; the match to TRBD1 covers 8 bases. Germline CDR1 and CDR2: MNHEY and SMNVEV (reference sequence). Unmatched junction bases numbered 6, after V lost 5 bases and J lost 4 bases. The CDR3 runs to 14 residues. For the CDR3, the DNA is TGTGCCAGCAGTCCCCGGGACAGGATCTATGGCTACACCTTC. Translation: CASSPRDRIYGYTF.

The chain employs TRBV27 and TRBJ2-7, with a weak D call TRBD1 (6 bases). The ends were cut back, 4 bases at V and 9 bases at J, with 19 bases in the middle. CDR3 length equals 14 residues. Germline assignment: CDR1 MNHEY and CDR2 SMNVEV (reference sequence). The CDR3 nucleotides are TGTGCCAGCAGTTCCCTGGACAGCTCTTCGGGGCAGTACTTC. It codes for CASSSLDSSSGQYF.

This clonotype showed up just a few times. The chain links TRBV9 to TRBJ2-5; 8 bases agree with TRBD2. This CDR3 comprises 16 residues. Germline V gene data show CDR1 as SGDLS and CDR2 as YYNGEE. The V gene end was trimmed by 7 bases and the J gene end by 4 bases; junction bases not matched to a gene: 15. CDR3 DNA: TGTGCCAGCGTGCCAGGACCGGGACTAGTGGGAGAGACCCAGTACTTC. Encoded protein: CASVPGPGLVGETQYF.

This clonotype was counted many times. The V gene is TRBV6-2 or TRBV6-3, the J gene TRBJ2-6, with 7 nucleotides matching TRBD2. Germline V gives CDR1 MNHEY, CDR2 SVGEGT. The CDR3 consists of 17 residues. With 0 bases clipped from V and 2 bases from J, the junction kept 4 bases outside the gene matches. The CDR3 bases are TGTGCCAGCAGTTACTCAGTCGCGGGAGCTGGGGCCAACGTCCTGACTTTC. Protein product: CASSYSVAGAGANVLTF.

The chain employs TRBV20-1 and TRBJ2-4; possibly TRBD1 for D (5 bases). Germline V gene sequence: CDR1 DFQATT, CDR2 SNEGSKA (reference sequence). This CDR3 is built from 16 residues. V gave up 0 bases and J gave up 4 bases, with 16 bases separating them. DNA of the CDR3: TGCAGTGCTAGAGATCTGAAGATGGGGCCTAAAAACATTCAGTACTTC. Its protein product is CSARDLKMGPKNIQYF.

This clonotype was seen many times. The chain employs TRBV3-1 and TRBJ2-7; 7 bases agree with TRBD2. V lost 2 bases to trimming and J lost 1 base; unmatched junction nucleotides: 2. The CDR3 has 14 amino acids. Germline CDR1 is LGHDT and CDR2 is YNNKEL (reference sequence). The CDR3 protein is CASSQRLASYEQYF. For the CDR3, the DNA is TGTGCCAGCAGCCAAAGACTAGCTTCCTACGAGCAGTACTTC.

This clonotype was picked up many times. The chain combines TRBV25-1 with TRBJ2-2; a possible D gene is TRBD2 (5 bases). This CDR3 has 15 residues. V was cut by 1 base and J by 3 bases, with 9 bases left in between. CDR1 is MGHDK and CDR2 is SYGVNS in the germline V gene. The CDR3 is CASSESGVDTGELFF. For the CDR3, the DNA is TGTGCCAGCAGTGAATCCGGGGTTGACACCGGGGAGCTGTTTTTT.

The genes are TRBV27 and TRBJ1-2; D might be TRBD1 (6 bases). The germline V gene has CDR1 MNHEY and CDR2 SMNVEV (reference sequence). Trimming removed 7 bases at V and 7 bases at J, with 13 bases between. The CDR3 covers 12 residues. In DNA, the CDR3 is TGTGCCAGCACGGGGCCACAGGGTGGCTACACCTTC. Its translation is CASTGPQGGYTF.

This clonotype was observed a handful of times. This chain uses TRBV20-1 with TRBJ2-3, with a tentative D call TRBD2 (6 bases). CDR1 DFQATT and CDR2 SNEGSKA come from the germline V gene (reference sequence). The V end lost 6 bases, the J end lost 2 bases, and 21 bases lay between the germline ends. The CDR3 extends over 16 amino acids. In DNA form, the CDR3 reads TGCAGTGCCAGCCCGAGGGTTAGCGGATACACAGATACGCAGTATTTT. This sequence encodes CSASPRVSGYTDTQYF.

The chain has TRBV19 and TRBJ2-7; the match to TRBD1 covers 9 bases. V trimming: 9 bases; J trimming: 5 bases; junction bases outside the gene matches: 8. The length of the CDR3 is 13 residues. Germline V gene sequence: CDR1 LNHDA, CDR2 SQIVND (reference sequence). The CDR3 loop reads CASGQGSVNEQYF. As DNA, the CDR3 is TGTGCCAGCGGACAGGGGTCGGTAAACGAGCAGTACTTC.

V is TRBV6-2 or TRBV6-3 and J is TRBJ2-5; the D gene could be TRBD1 or TRBD2 (5 bases each). CDR3 length: 14 residues. Germline CDR1 MNHEY, CDR2 SVGEGT. V was shortened by 4 bases and J by 5 bases, with 14 bases between the two germline ends. CDR3 amino acids: CASSSGAVRETQYF. The DNA of the CDR3 is TGTGCCAGCAGTTCCGGGGCGGTAAGGGAGACCCAGTACTTC.

This clonotype came up many times. The rearrangement uses TRBV29-1 and TRBJ2-3; 8 bases align to TRBD2. V dropped 4 bases and J dropped 4; count of bases not matched to a gene: 7. The CDR3 has 14 amino acids. Per the germline V gene, CDR1 is SQVTM and CDR2 is ANQGSEA. The CDR3 DNA reads TGCAGCGTTGGTCCGATAGCGGGACCAGATACGCAGTATTTT. It is translated as CSVGPIAGPDTQYF.

The sample holds many counts of this clonotype. This rearrangement joins TRBV7-9 to TRBJ2-5; 10 bases align to TRBD1. Germline V gives CDR1 SEHNR, CDR2 FQNEAQ (reference sequence). J was trimmed by 3 bases and V by 1 base; bases with no gene match: 2. The CDR3 is made up of 15 amino acids. CDR3 DNA: TGTGCCAGCAGCTTAGGACAGGGGGCCGAAGAGACCCAGTACTTC. Amino acid sequence: CASSLGQGAEETQYF.

This sequence joins TRBV5-5 and TRBJ2-2, with TRBD2 as a possible D gene (6 bases). CDR1 is SGHKS and CDR2 is YYEKEE in the germline V gene (reference sequence). This CDR3 is 17 amino acids long. V was pared by 2 bases and J by 5 bases, with 19 bases between. CDR3 region: CASSFPGGFGETGELFF. In DNA form, the CDR3 reads TGTGCCAGCAGCTTCCCCGGGGGATTCGGCGAAACCGGGGAGCTGTTTTTT.

This clonotype was picked up many times. Possible read error: a much larger clone is one base away. The rearrangement joins TRBV12-3 or TRBV12-4 to TRBJ2-6; D possibly corresponds to TRBD1 (6 bases). The CDR3 spans 18 residues. The CDR3 protein is CAISFGGQRLSGANVLTF. CDR3 DNA sequence: TGTGCCATCAGTTTCGGCGGACAGAGACTATCTGGGGCCAACGTCCTGACTTTC.